Below are 32 T cell receptor beta chains sequenced from a single sample in a study of Ad26.COV2.S vaccination and SARS-CoV-2 variants. The treatment here: around 19 received Ad26.COV2.S at low or high dose, single or two shots; 5 received placebo; per-sample allocation not given. Each sample was drawn 63 days after the first injection (of vaccine or placebo). Clones were sequenced by immunoSEQ multiplex PCR, and TCRdb holds only the in-frame ones, with some missing. The table lists around 320,000 clones, about nine tenths of them singletons, with roughly 3.2% in the top ten. Material: peripheral blood, obtained in a trial of Ad26.COV2.S vaccine versus placebo. All receptors come from a person aged 18-65 years who received the Ad26.COV2.S COVID-19 vaccine or a placebo.

The chain employs TRBV2 and TRBJ2-7; D possibly corresponds to TRBD1 (5 bases). This CDR3 contains 15 residues. Germline assignment: CDR1 SNHLY and CDR2 FYNNEI. V dropped 6 bases and J dropped 1 base, with 16 bases sitting between them. Written as DNA, the CDR3 is TGTGCCAGCAGGGCTCCGGGCCAGGGATCCTACGAGCAGTACTTC. Translation: CASRAPGQGSYEQYF. The variable domain in full, with the rest retrieved from reference TRBV2 and TRBJ2-7, is EPEVTQTPSHQVTQMGQEVILRCVPISNHLYFYWYRQILGQKVEFLVSFYNNEISEKSEIFDDQFSVERPDGSNFTLKIRSTKLEDSAMYFCASRAPGQGSYEQYFGPGTRLTVT.

The genes are TRBV18 and TRBJ1-1, with TRBD1 matching 8 bases. This CDR3 contains 17 residues. The V gene end was trimmed by 2 bases and the J gene end by 0 bases; junction bases not matched to a gene: 8. Germline V gene data show CDR1 as KGHSH and CDR2 as LQKENI. CDR3 sequence: CASSPGGTGIMNTEAFF. The CDR3 DNA follows: TGTGCCAGCTCACCAGGGGGGACAGGCATTATGAACACTGAAGCTTTCTTT.

The V gene is TRBV7-2, the J gene TRBJ2-7, with D possibly being TRBD2 (6 bases). The V end was cut by 6 bases, the J end by 9 bases, with 27 bases between. In germline, CDR1 is SGHTA, CDR2 FQGNSA. CDR3 length: 16 residues. DNA for the CDR3: TGTGCCAGCAGGCTTCACTCCGGGACTGGGGCCGAGTGGCAGTACTTC. This codes for CASRLHSGTGAEWQYF. The whole variable domain, filled in from reference TRBV7-2 and TRBJ2-7, reads GAGVSQSPSNKVTEKGKDVELRCDPISGHTALYWYRQSLGQGLEFLIYFQGNSAPDKSGLPSDRFSAERTGGSVSTLTIQRTQQEDSAVYLCASRLHSGTGAEWQYFGPGTRLTVT.

The chain combines TRBV12-3 or TRBV12-4 with TRBJ1-5; maybe TRBD1 (5 bases). The CDR3 is made up of 13 amino acids. V lost 7 bases and J lost 5, with 12 bases in between. The CDR3: CASTAIGDQPQHF. As DNA, the CDR3 is TGTGCCAGCACCGCTATAGGGGATCAGCCCCAGCATTTT.

V and J are TRBV4-3 and TRBJ2-1, with 8 nucleotides matching TRBD2. Trimming at V came to 0 bases and at J to 4 bases, leaving 8 bases not matched to a gene. The germline V gene encodes CDR1 LGHNA and CDR2 YSLEER. The CDR3 spans 17 residues. The CDR3 nucleotides are TGCGCCAGCAGCCAAGACCTGGTCGGGGGGGCATACAATGAGCAGTTCTTC. Protein: CASSQDLVGGAYNEQFF.

The rearrangement uses TRBV27 and TRBJ1-5; 10 bases map to TRBD1. The junction had 1 base not matched to a gene; V was cut back by 3 bases and J by 2 bases. The CDR3 has 15 amino acids. Germline values: CDR1 MNHEY, CDR2 SMNVEV (reference sequence). The CDR3 here is CASSFGTGGNQPQHF. The CDR3 coding sequence is TGTGCCAGCAGTTTCGGGACAGGGGGCAATCAGCCCCAGCATTTT.

This clone was observed once. The chain links TRBV4-3 to TRBJ1-1; tentatively, D is TRBD1 (5 bases). CDR1 and CDR2 (germline): LGHNA, YSLEER. The CDR3 has 16 residues. V was clipped by 4 bases and J by 2 bases, with 17 bases between them. CDR3 sequence: CASSRGLGQSNTEAFF. The CDR3 nucleotides are TGCGCCAGCAGCCGGGGACTGGGGCAGTCTAACACTGAAGCTTTCTTT.

This clone occurred many times. The V and J genes are TRBV4-1 and TRBJ1-5; D possibly corresponds to TRBD1 (5 bases). In germline, CDR1 is MGHRA, CDR2 YSYEKL. The CDR3 has 15 amino acids. The V gene lost 4 bases and the J gene lost 2 bases, with 12 bases spanning the gap. The CDR3 nucleotides are TGCGCCAGCAGCCCAGGGTTTTTGGGCAATCAGCCCCAGCATTTT. The encoded protein is CASSPGFLGNQPQHF.

The chain couples TRBV5-1 to TRBJ1-1; D unclear. Germline values: CDR1 SGHRS, CDR2 YFSETQ. There are 14 residues in the CDR3. Trimming removed 0 bases from V and 4 bases from J, with 10 bases in between. CDR3 coding DNA: TGCGCCAGCAGCTTGGCCGTGTCCGTCACTGAAGCTTTCTTT. Translating gives CASSLAVSVTEAFF.

The rearrangement uses TRBV6-2 or TRBV6-3 and TRBJ2-5; D may be TRBD2 (6 bases). Germline CDR1 is MNHEY and CDR2 is SVGEGT. This CDR3 contains 13 residues. Trimming left V 3 bases short and J 4 bases short, with 9 bases between. CDR3 nucleotides: TGTGCCAGCAGTTATGGGGGGATAGAGACCCAGTACTTC. Translation: CASSYGGIETQYF.

The V gene is TRBV18, the J gene TRBJ1-6; 9 positions match TRBD1. V lost 2 bases, J lost 9 bases, and 11 bases stayed unmatched. The CDR3 has 17 amino acids. Germline CDR1 KGHSH, CDR2 LQKENI. The CDR3 nucleotides are TGTGCCAGCTCACCAACTACTGCGGGACAGGGATTTTCACCCCTCCACTTT. It codes for CASSPTTAGQGFSPLHF.

The genes are TRBV19 and TRBJ2-7; D may be TRBD1 (7 bases). The CDR3 length is 12 residues. The V and J ends lost 10 bases and 2 bases respectively, with 12 bases between them. Looked up from germline, CDR1 is LNHDA and CDR2 is SQIVND (reference sequence). The CDR3 sequence: CATQGGPYEQYF. For the CDR3, the DNA is TGTGCCACCCAGGGGGGCCCCTACGAGCAGTACTTC.

J is TRBJ2-7 and V is TRBV3-1 (or the pseudogene TRBV3-2); D is possibly TRBD1 (6 bases). This CDR3 comprises 14 residues. V was trimmed by 6 bases and J by 2 bases, leaving 14 bases between them. Germline CDR1 LGHDT, CDR2 YNNKEL (reference sequence). The CDR3 protein is CASSLTGMTYEQYF. For the CDR3, the DNA is TGTGCCAGCAGTCTAACAGGGATGACCTACGAGCAGTACTTC.

This rearrangement joins TRBV19 to TRBJ1-4, with 7 bases that match TRBD1. With 7 bases clipped from V and 7 bases from J, the junction kept 9 bases outside the gene matches. This CDR3 has 14 residues. Germline-derived CDR1 and CDR2 are LNHDA and SQIVND (reference sequence). The CDR3 is CASTPGTASEKLFF. In nucleotides, the CDR3 is TGTGCCAGTACCCCCGGGACAGCCTCTGAAAAACTGTTTTTT.

The chain has TRBV10-3 and TRBJ2-7; possible D gene TRBD1, 5 bases. CDR1 ENHRY and CDR2 SYGVKD come from the germline V gene. The V end was cut by 2 bases, the J end by 3 bases, with 11 bases between. The CDR3 runs to 14 residues. The CDR3 bases are TGTGCCATCAGTGAGGGGGCACGGCGCTACGAGCAGTACTTC. Protein product: CAISEGARRYEQYF.

V is TRBV11-3 and J is TRBJ2-3; 10 positions agree with TRBD1. Germline-derived CDR1 and CDR2 are SGHNT and YENEEA. This CDR3 spans 14 amino acids. V dropped 5 bases and J dropped 3; count of bases not matched to a gene: 2. The CDR3 region is CASSMDRGTDTQYF. In DNA form, the CDR3 reads TGTGCCAGCAGCATGGACAGGGGGACAGATACGCAGTATTTT.

The gene calls are TRBV6-1 and TRBJ2-4; 10 bases align to TRBD1. This CDR3 is built from 16 residues. Trimming cost V 4 bases and J 3 bases; bases outside gene matches: 6. The germline gives CDR1 MNHNS, CDR2 SASEGT. The CDR3 loop reads CASSGSGTGVKNIQYF. For the CDR3, the DNA is TGTGCCAGCAGTGGATCCGGGACAGGGGTCAAAAACATTCAGTACTTC.

The gene calls are TRBV7-2 and TRBJ2-5; a possible D gene is TRBD1 (5 bases). The CDR3 is made up of 15 amino acids. Germline V lookup: CDR1 SGHTA, CDR2 FQGNSA. Trimming pared 0 bases from V and 4 bases from J, leaving 12 bases between. CDR3 bases: TGTGCCAGCAGCTTAGCGGTGGGGCAGGGAGAGACCCAGTACTTC. Translation: CASSLAVGQGETQYF.

This chain links TRBV5-6 with TRBJ1-2; tentative D call: TRBD1 (6 bases). The CDR3 has 14 residues. Per germline, CDR1 SGHDT and CDR2 YYEEEE. V was clipped by 4 bases and J by 0 bases, with 10 bases between them. CDR3 protein: CASSPGTTNYGYTF. The CDR3 DNA follows: TGTGCCAGCAGCCCCGGGACAACTAACTATGGCTACACCTTC.

This chain links TRBV12-3 or TRBV12-4 with TRBJ1-1; no clear D gene. The length of the CDR3 is 13 residues. V shed 6 bases and J shed 1 base, with 9 bases lying between them. Written as DNA, the CDR3 is TGTGCCAGCAGGGCTGTAGGGAACACTGAAGCTTTCTTT. Protein sequence: CASRAVGNTEAFF.

The chain couples TRBV7-6 to TRBJ2-7, with D possibly matching TRBD1 (5 bases). Between the trimmed V and J ends, which lost 4 bases and 2 bases, there was a span of 12 bases. The V gene's germline CDR1 is SGHVS and CDR2 FNYEAQ. The CDR3 totals 14 residues. DNA for the CDR3: TGTGCCAGCAGCTCCGACAGCAACCCCTACGAGCAGTACTTC. Its protein is CASSSDSNPYEQYF.

The rearrangement links TRBV9 to TRBJ2-6; D remains ambiguous. The V gene's germline CDR1 is SGDLS and CDR2 YYNGEE. Deletions cut 4 bases from V and 0 bases from J, with 17 bases between. The CDR3 has 18 amino acids. CDR3 amino acids: CASSFALDPLSGANVLTF. The CDR3 coding sequence is TGTGCCAGCAGCTTCGCCTTGGACCCGCTCTCTGGGGCCAACGTCCTGACTTTC.

The chain couples TRBV5-4 to TRBJ2-2; D possibly corresponds to TRBD2 (6 bases). V was shortened by 4 bases and J by 0 bases, with 16 bases between the two germline ends. CDR1 SGHNT and CDR2 YYREEE come from the germline V gene (reference sequence). The CDR3 consists of 17 residues. The CDR3 spells CASSLAAGKANTGELFF. The DNA for the CDR3 is TGTGCCAGCAGCCTCGCCGCGGGGAAAGCGAACACCGGGGAGCTGTTTTTT.

The chain couples TRBV30 to TRBJ1-6; D is unresolved. The CDR3 runs to 11 residues. Trimming removed 2 bases at V and 10 bases at J, with 6 bases between. CDR1 GTSNPN and CDR2 SVGIG come from the germline V gene (reference sequence). The CDR3 loop is CAWSRESPLHF. CDR3 nucleotides: TGTGCCTGGAGTCGCGAGTCACCCCTCCACTTT.

V gene TRBV2 combines with J gene TRBJ1-6, with 10 bases identical to TRBD1. The CDR3 is made up of 13 amino acids. Trimming removed 9 bases from V and 7 bases from J; junction bases left unmatched: 3. CDR1 and CDR2 (germline): SNHLY, FYNNEI. The CDR3 region is CASGGQGNSPLHF. The CDR3 DNA sequence: TGTGCCAGTGGGGGACAGGGGAATTCACCCCTCCACTTT.

The gene calls are TRBV11-2 and TRBJ2-7, with 11 bases fitting TRBD1. Germline V gene lookup returns CDR1 SGHAT and CDR2 FQNNGV. J was trimmed by 7 bases and V by 1 base; bases with no gene match: 6. The CDR3 has 15 amino acids. Here the CDR3 DNA reads TGTGCCAGCAGCTTAGGTCCGGACAGGGGGCGAGAGCAGTACTTC. It translates to CASSLGPDRGREQYF.

This chain joins TRBV9 and TRBJ1-4, with 7 bases that match TRBD1. This CDR3 has 15 amino acids. Germline CDR1 reads SGDLS; CDR2 reads YYNGEE. V was clipped by 4 bases and J by 5 bases; unmatched bases: 8. The DNA of the CDR3 is TGTGCCAGCAGCTTATCCGGGACAGTCAATGAAAAACTGTTTTTT. Translated, it gives CASSLSGTVNEKLFF.

Points on this clone: At the DNA level, this CDR3 is encoded by other sequences in the same sample as well. The chain couples TRBV11-3 to TRBJ2-2; D may be TRBD1 (5 bases). Germline CDR1 SGHNT, CDR2 YENEEA. CDR3 size: 15 residues. Trimming took off 1 base at V and 0 bases at J, with 6 bases between the two ends. Here the CDR3 reads CASSLGGSNTGELFF. DNA of the CDR3: TGTGCCAGCAGCTTAGGGGGCTCGAACACCGGGGAGCTGTTTTTT.

This rearrangement joins TRBV2 to TRBJ2-7; no reliable D call. The germline V gene has CDR1 SNHLY and CDR2 FYNNEI. The length of the CDR3 is 14 residues. V dropped 7 bases and J dropped 4 bases, with 17 bases sitting between them. The CDR3, as DNA: TGTGCCAGCACTCCAACCGGCCGTTCTTACGAGCAGTACTTC. Protein product: CASTPTGRSYEQYF.

This chain uses TRBV7-6 with TRBJ2-1; D is perhaps TRBD1 (5 bases). Germline lookup yields CDR1 SGHVS and CDR2 FNYEAQ. The CDR3 has 15 residues. The V end was cut by 2 bases, the J end by 6 bases, with 14 bases between. CDR3 sequence (DNA): TGTGCCAGCAGCTTACGGACATCCCTGGCCAATGAGCAGTTCTTC. This sequence encodes CASSLRTSLANEQFF.

V gene TRBV7-8 combines with J gene TRBJ1-2; 8 nucleotides match TRBD1. CDR3 length: 14 residues. The V and J ends lost 4 bases and 3 bases, in that order; junction bases with no gene match: 4. The germline V gene encodes CDR1 SGHVS and CDR2 FQNEAQ. The CDR3 DNA reads as TGTGCCAGCAGCTCGGACAGGGTGTACTATGGCTACACCTTC. Translating gives CASSSDRVYYGYTF.

The chain employs TRBV7-9 and TRBJ1-1, with a weak D call TRBD1 (6 bases). CDR3 length: 17 amino acids. The ends were cut back, 2 bases at V and 1 base at J, with 17 bases in the middle. Per the germline V gene, CDR1 is SEHNR and CDR2 is FQNEAQ (reference sequence). CDR3: CASSLSQGRWRNTEAFF. The DNA for the CDR3 is TGTGCCAGCAGCTTATCCCAGGGGCGATGGAGGAACACTGAAGCTTTCTTT.